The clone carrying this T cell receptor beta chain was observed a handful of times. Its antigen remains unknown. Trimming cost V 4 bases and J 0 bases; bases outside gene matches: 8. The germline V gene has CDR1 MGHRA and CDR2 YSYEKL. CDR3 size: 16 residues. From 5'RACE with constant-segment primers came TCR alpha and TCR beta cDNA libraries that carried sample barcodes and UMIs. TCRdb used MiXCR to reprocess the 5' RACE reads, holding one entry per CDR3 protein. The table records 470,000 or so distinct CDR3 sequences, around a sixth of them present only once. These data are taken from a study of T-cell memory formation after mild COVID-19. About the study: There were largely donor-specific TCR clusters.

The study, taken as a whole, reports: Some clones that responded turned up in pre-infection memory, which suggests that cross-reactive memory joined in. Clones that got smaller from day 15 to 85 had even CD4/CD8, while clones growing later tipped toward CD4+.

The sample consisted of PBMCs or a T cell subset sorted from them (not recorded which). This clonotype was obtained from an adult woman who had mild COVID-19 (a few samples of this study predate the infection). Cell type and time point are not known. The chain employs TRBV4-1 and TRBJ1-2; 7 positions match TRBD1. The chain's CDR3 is CASSREGTAANYGYTF. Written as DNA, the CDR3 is TGCGCCAGCAGCCGCGAGGGGACAGCAGCTAACTATGGCTACACCTTC.